The 13 T cell receptor beta chains presented below share a single source sample, sequenced in a study of blood T cell repertoires in COVID-19. Data came from immunoSEQ multiplex PCR; TCRdb stores just in-frame clones and leaves some out. In the table there are 40,000 to 55,000 clones, roughly nine tenths of which are singletons. The specimen sequenced was peripheral blood. The receptor set was obtained from a human donor in a cohort sampled during active COVID-19.

The chain employs TRBV28 and TRBJ1-5; TRBD1 agrees at 9 bases. The CDR3 is 16 residues long. Per germline, CDR1 MDHEN and CDR2 SYDVKM. V was pared by 5 bases and J by 0 bases, with 5 bases of the junction left unmatched. CDR3: CASSGTGIISNQPQHF. DNA of the CDR3: TGTGCCAGCAGTGGGACAGGGATAATTAGCAATCAGCCCCAGCATTTT.

The V call is TRBV12-5, the J call TRBJ1-3, with TRBD1 matching over 7 bases. Germline values: CDR1 LGHNT, CDR2 FRNRAP. V trimming: 3 bases; J trimming: 8 bases; junction bases outside the gene matches: 7. This CDR3 spans 14 amino acids. Here the CDR3 DNA reads TGTGCTAGTGGTTTCCGGACAGGACGGCACACCATATATTTT. It codes for CASGFRTGRHTIYF. Variable domain in full (rest from reference TRBV12-5 and TRBJ1-3): DARVTQTPRHKVTEMGQEVTMRCQPILGHNTVFWYRQTMMQGLELLAYFRNRAPLDDSGMPKDRFSAEMPDATLATLKIQPSEPRDSAVYFCASGFRTGRHTIYFGEGSWLTVV.

This chain connects TRBV3-1 (or the pseudogene TRBV3-2) to TRBJ2-5; 15 nucleotides line up with TRBD2. V dropped 4 bases and J dropped 4; count of bases not matched to a gene: 1. The CDR3 has 15 residues. CDR1 is LGHDT and CDR2 is YNNKEL in the germline V gene (reference sequence). CDR3 sequence (DNA): TGTGCCAGCAGCCTGGGACTAGCGGGGGGAGAGACCCAGTACTTC. This codes for CASSLGLAGGETQYF.

The chain combines TRBV11-2 with TRBJ2-5; 11 bases are a match to TRBD2. Trimming took 2 bases from V and 4 from J; bases not matched to a gene: 3. Germline values: CDR1 SGHAT, CDR2 FQNNGV. The CDR3 is 15 amino acids. The CDR3 loop is CASSLYTSGGETQYF. The CDR3 DNA reads TGTGCCAGCAGCTTATATACTAGCGGGGGAGAGACCCAGTACTTC. Filled out from reference TRBV11-2 and TRBJ2-5, the complete variable domain reads EAGVAQSPRYKIIEKRQSVAFWCNPISGHATLYWYQQILGQGPKLLIQFQNNGVVDDSQLPKDRFSAERLKGVDSTLKIQPAKLEDSAVYLCASSLYTSGGETQYFGPGTRLLVL.

The chain couples TRBV7-2 to TRBJ2-1, with 10 bases that match TRBD1. With 1 base clipped from V and 0 bases from J, the junction kept 0 bases outside the gene matches. This CDR3 contains 16 residues. Per the germline V gene, CDR1 is SGHTA and CDR2 is FQGNSA. The chain's CDR3 is CASSLGTGGSYNEQFF. In DNA form, the CDR3 reads TGTGCCAGCAGCTTAGGGACAGGGGGCTCCTACAATGAGCAGTTCTTC.

This clone was seen a single time. J is TRBJ2-1 and V is TRBV7-3, with 12 bases lining up with TRBD1. Germline CDR1 reads SGHTA; CDR2 reads FQGTGA. The CDR3 runs 16 residues. J gave up 8 bases and V 2 bases, and 7 bases lay outside the gene matches. The CDR3 loop reads CASSLGGQGAPDEQFF. In nucleotides, the CDR3 is TGTGCCAGCAGCTTAGGGGGACAGGGGGCGCCGGATGAGCAGTTCTTC.

This sequence joins TRBV19 and TRBJ2-3; no definite D call. CDR3 size: 15 residues. The germline V and J ends were trimmed by 4 bases and 2 bases, with 13 bases remaining between them. Looked up from germline, CDR1 is LNHDA and CDR2 is SQIVND (reference sequence). As DNA, the CDR3 is TGTGCCAGTAGTAAGCTTGGCGGTTTCACAGATACGCAGTATTTT. Its translation: CASSKLGGFTDTQYF.

The genes are TRBV6-5 and TRBJ1-2; 7 bases map to TRBD1. This CDR3 is 13 amino acids long. In germline, CDR1 is MNHEY, CDR2 SVGAGI. The V gene end was trimmed by 6 bases and the J gene end by 3 bases; junction bases not matched to a gene: 4. CDR3: CASSIDRDYGYTF. CDR3 DNA: TGTGCCAGCAGCATCGACAGGGACTATGGCTACACCTTC.

The gene calls are TRBV6-5 and TRBJ1-5, with D unresolved. V lost 8 bases and J lost 4, with 12 bases in between. In germline, CDR1 is MNHEY, CDR2 SVGAGI. The length of the CDR3 is 13 residues. CDR3 nucleotide sequence: TGTGCCAGCTTGCTAAGCTTTAATCAGCCCCAGCATTTT. Amino acid sequence: CASLLSFNQPQHF.

The V and J genes are TRBV6-6 and TRBJ2-1; 7 bases fit TRBD1. Germline lookup yields CDR1 MNHNY and CDR2 SVGAGI (reference sequence). The CDR3 sequence is 16 residues long. The ends lost 4 bases at V and 6 bases at J; junction bases unmatched: 12. CDR3 in amino acids: CASSFGVTGRSNEQFF. CDR3 in DNA: TGTGCCAGCAGTTTCGGGGTGACAGGGCGGAGCAATGAGCAGTTCTTC.

The chain employs TRBV5-1 and TRBJ1-1; 9 bases are shared with TRBD1. V was pared by 5 bases and J by 12 bases, with 11 bases of the junction left unmatched. The length of the CDR3 is 13 residues. The germline CDR1 and CDR2 sequences are SGHRS and YFSETQ. This CDR3 is CASSLRTGERTFF. The CDR3 DNA reads TGCGCCAGCAGTCTCCGGACAGGGGAAAGGACTTTCTTT.

The V call is TRBV10-3, the J call TRBJ2-1, with D uncertain. With 6 bases removed from V and 0 bases from J, the gap between germline ends came to 12 bases. Germline CDR1 is ENHRY and CDR2 is SYGVKD. The CDR3 is 15 residues long. CDR3 nucleotides: TGTGCCATCAGCGAAGATTTTAGCTCCTACAATGAGCAGTTCTTC. Protein sequence: CAISEDFSSYNEQFF.

The CDR3 nucleotides are TGTGCCAGCTCACCACAGACAGGGGTGGGTGAAAAACTGTTTTTT. This sequence encodes CASSPQTGVGEKLFF. The chain employs TRBV18 and TRBJ1-4, with 8 bases aligning to TRBD1. This CDR3 is built from 15 residues. With 1 base clipped from V and 7 bases from J, the junction kept 5 bases outside the gene matches. CDR1 KGHSH and CDR2 LQKENI come from the germline V gene.